One sample yielded the 17 T cell receptor beta chains listed below, sequenced in a study of T cell responses to AZD1222 COVID-19 vaccine. Sequencing used immunoSEQ multiplex PCR; TCRdb keeps in-frame clones, though not all of them. This table holds 100,000 or so clones, roughly 90% found once. The sequencing here drew on peripheral blood, taken on day 0 of AZD1222 vaccination. These receptors originate from an adult in good health.

The chain links TRBV4-3 to TRBJ1-5, with TRBD1 matching over 7 bases. The CDR3 is 16 amino acids. Germline V lookup: CDR1 LGHNA, CDR2 YSLEER. J lost 4 bases, V lost 5 bases, and 11 bases had no gene match. CDR3 sequence reads: CASSFHYDRENQPQHF. DNA of the CDR3: TGCGCCAGCAGCTTCCATTACGACAGGGAAAATCAGCCCCAGCATTTT.

The genes are TRBV4-1 and TRBJ1-3; 7 bases map to TRBD1. This CDR3 comprises 14 residues. Germline-derived CDR1 and CDR2 are MGHRA and YSYEKL. Trimming at V came to 4 bases and at J to 2 bases, leaving 2 bases not matched to a gene. The CDR3 spells CASSPGTAGNTIYF. The CDR3 DNA reads as TGCGCCAGCAGCCCCGGGACAGCTGGAAACACCATATATTTT.

The chain combines TRBV28 with TRBJ1-4; a possible D gene is TRBD1 (5 bases). CDR1 MDHEN and CDR2 SYDVKM come from the germline V gene. With 6 bases removed from V and 5 bases from J, the gap between germline ends came to 16 bases. The CDR3 is 15 residues long. The CDR3 DNA reads as TGTGCCAGCAGCCCCCAGCAGGGAGGGAATGAAAAACTGTTTTTT. It codes for CASSPQQGGNEKLFF.

The chain recombines TRBV19 with TRBJ2-1, with 8 bases matching TRBD2. J lost 6 bases, V lost 4 bases, and 8 bases had no gene match. Germline CDR1 reads LNHDA; CDR2 reads SQIVND (reference sequence). The CDR3 consists of 15 residues. The CDR3: CASSSRGLVGNEQFF. Written as DNA, the CDR3 is TGTGCCAGTAGTAGCCGGGGACTAGTGGGCAATGAGCAGTTCTTC.

The chain recombines TRBV5-4 with TRBJ2-4, with D possibly matching TRBD2 (6 bases). Trimming shortened V by 4 bases and J by 1 base, and 12 bases separated the two germline ends. The CDR3 totals 15 residues. Germline V gene sequence: CDR1 SGHNT, CDR2 YYREEE (reference sequence). The DNA for the CDR3 is TGTGCCAGCAGCCCCCGGGGGACGGCCAAAAACATTCAGTACTTC. Protein product: CASSPRGTAKNIQYF.

The chain is built from TRBV3-1 (or the pseudogene TRBV3-2) and TRBJ2-3; 10 bases fit TRBD2. This CDR3 has 18 amino acids. From germline, CDR1 is LGHDT and CDR2 YNNKEL (reference sequence). Trimming removed 1 base from V and 4 bases from J; junction bases left unmatched: 11. The CDR3 spells CASSQGFSGRISADTQYF. CDR3 nucleotides: TGTGCCAGCAGCCAAGGTTTTAGCGGGAGGATTTCCGCAGATACGCAGTATTTT.

The CDR3 here is CAWSVGNLNQPQHF. The DNA of the CDR3 is TGTGCCTGGAGTGTCGGGAACCTAAATCAGCCCCAGCATTTT. The chain is built from TRBV30 and TRBJ1-5; no firm D call. Germline V gives CDR1 GTSNPN, CDR2 SVGIG (reference sequence). Trimming stripped 0 bases from V and 4 bases from J, with 10 bases between. This CDR3 spans 14 amino acids.

The chain uses TRBV29-1 and TRBJ1-4; D unclear. The CDR3 runs 13 residues. Germline loops: CDR1 SQVTM, CDR2 ANQGSEA. V lost 1 base to trimming and J lost 8 bases, with 11 bases between them. The CDR3 sequence: CSVEAGYREKLFF. CDR3 sequence (DNA): TGCAGCGTTGAAGCGGGTTACCGGGAAAAACTGTTTTTT.

This clone was seen a few times. The chain is built from TRBV7-9 and TRBJ1-2; weak D call: TRBD1 (5 bases). The CDR3 is 13 residues long. The germline V and J ends were trimmed by 3 bases and 4 bases, with 9 bases remaining between them. The V gene's germline CDR1 is SEHNR and CDR2 FQNEAQ (reference sequence). The CDR3 loop is CASSLMGPYGYTF. CDR3 sequence (DNA): TGTGCCAGCAGCTTGATGGGGCCCTATGGCTACACCTTC. Drawing the rest from reference TRBV7-9 and TRBJ1-2, the complete variable domain is DTGVSQNPRHKITKRGQNVTFRCDPISEHNRLYWYRQTLGQGPEFLTYFQNEAQLEKSRLLSDRFSAERPKGSFSTLEIQRTEQGDSAMYLCASSLMGPYGYTFGSGTRLTVV.

The chain joins TRBV20-1 to TRBJ2-1; D not resolved. The germline V and J ends were trimmed by 3 bases and 10 bases, with 10 bases remaining between them. Per germline, CDR1 DFQATT and CDR2 SNEGSKA (reference sequence). The CDR3 contains 11 residues. The CDR3 nucleotides read TGCAGTGCTAGCCTAGACGACGAGCAGTTCTTC. Translated, it gives CSASLDDEQFF.

The count of this clone is one. The CDR3 loop is CASSLAGQTNLPQHF. The CDR3 DNA sequence: TGTGCCAGCAGCTTAGCGGGACAGACGAACCTGCCCCAGCATTTT. This sequence joins TRBV7-2 and TRBJ1-5, with TRBD1 matching 7 bases. The junction had 8 bases not matched to a gene; V was cut back by 0 bases and J by 9 bases. The CDR3 runs to 15 residues. Per germline, CDR1 SGHTA and CDR2 FQGNSA.

The chain has TRBV27 and TRBJ2-1; 9 nucleotides line up with TRBD2. V lost 6 bases, J lost 7 bases, and 10 bases stayed unmatched. From germline, CDR1 is MNHEY and CDR2 SMNVEV (reference sequence). CDR3 length equals 15 residues. The CDR3 here is CASRYSGSLQNEQFF. The CDR3 DNA reads as TGTGCCAGCAGATATAGCGGGAGCCTCCAAAATGAGCAGTTCTTC.

The chain links TRBV24-1 to TRBJ2-1; 14 bases fit TRBD2. This CDR3 spans 19 amino acids. V was pared by 4 bases and J by 0 bases, with 7 bases of the junction left unmatched. Germline-derived CDR1 and CDR2 are KGHDR and SFDVKD. CDR3 loop: CATSDSGLAGVYSYNEQFF. The DNA of the CDR3 is TGTGCCACCAGTGACTCGGGACTAGCGGGAGTTTACTCCTACAATGAGCAGTTCTTC.

The rearrangement joins TRBV2 to TRBJ2-1, with TRBD2 matching over 14 bases. This CDR3 contains 14 residues. After removal of 4 bases from V and 9 bases from J, the junction contained 2 bases not matched to a gene. Germline values: CDR1 SNHLY, CDR2 FYNNEI. DNA of the CDR3: TGTGCCAGCAGTGGACTAGCGGGAGGGTCTGAGCAGTTCTTC. It codes for CASSGLAGGSEQFF. The full variable domain, with the rest looked up from reference TRBV2 and TRBJ2-1, is EPEVTQTPSHQVTQMGQEVILRCVPISNHLYFYWYRQILGQKVEFLVSFYNNEISEKSEIFDDQFSVERPDGSNFTLKIRSTKLEDSAMYFCASSGLAGGSEQFFGPGTRLTVL.

The chain has TRBV5-1 and TRBJ1-3; the D gene is possibly TRBD1 (6 bases). Germline CDR1 is SGHRS and CDR2 is YFSETQ. The V end lost 0 bases, the J end lost 3 bases, and 13 bases lay between the germline ends. This CDR3 contains 16 residues. The CDR3 is CASSLAGAVGGNTIYF. In DNA, the CDR3 is TGCGCCAGCAGCTTGGCGGGGGCTGTGGGTGGAAACACCATATATTTT.

The genes are TRBV29-1 and TRBJ2-2; 10 positions match TRBD2. CDR3 length: 15 residues. Germline CDR1 reads SQVTM; CDR2 reads ANQGSEA. J lost 5 bases, V lost 5 bases, and 8 bases had no gene match. CDR3 sequence: CSVKTGTSDTGELFF. The CDR3 region has the DNA TGCAGCGTTAAAACCGGGACTAGCGATACCGGGGAGCTGTTTTTT.

CDR3 in amino acids: CASSLNMDEQFF. The CDR3 DNA reads TGTGCCAGCAGCCTCAACATGGATGAGCAGTTCTTC. The chain employs TRBV9 and TRBJ2-1, with D unresolved. CDR3 length: 12 amino acids. The V and J ends lost 4 bases and 8 bases respectively, with 10 bases between them. The germline V gene has CDR1 SGDLS and CDR2 YYNGEE.